These 7 T cell receptor beta chains were all obtained from the same sample, sequenced in a study of cytotoxic CD8 clonotypes in ibrutinib-treated CLL. Assay: immunoSEQ multiplex PCR; the TCRdb copy retains only in-frame clones and omits some. The table has around 300,000 clones, around four fifths seen once; the top ten hold 6.5% to 8%. The specimen comprised PBMCs, sampled before ibrutinib treatment. These receptors all stem from a human donor with chronic lymphocytic leukemia.

The chain links TRBV13 to TRBJ1-1; D not resolved. Looked up from germline, CDR1 is PRHDT and CDR2 is FYEKMQ (reference sequence). With 5 bases removed from V and 4 bases from J, the gap between germline ends came to 17 bases. CDR3 length: 15 amino acids. The CDR3 nucleotides read TGTGCCAGCAGCCCCGCTGCTAGGGCGACCACTGAAGCTTTCTTT. This translates into CASSPAARATTEAFF. Filled out from reference TRBV13 and TRBJ1-1, the complete variable domain reads AAGVIQSPRHLIKEKRETATLKCYPIPRHDTVYWYQQGPGQDPQFLISFYEKMQSDKGSIPDRFSAQQFSDYHSELNMSSLELGDSALYFCASSPAARATTEAFFGQGTRLTVV.

About this clone: One junction end does not reproduce the germline sequence, and a read error may be involved. The V and J genes are TRBV7-7 and TRBJ2-2; D gene unclear. The CDR3 loop spans 14 amino acids. Germline lookup yields CDR1 SSHAT and CDR2 FNYEAQ (reference sequence). The chain's CDR3 is CASSLDTNPGELFF. CDR3 coding DNA: TGTGCTAGCAGCTTAGATACCAACCCCGGGGAGCTGTTTTTT.

The chain links TRBV5-4 to TRBJ2-1, with a weak D call TRBD1 (6 bases). Trimming removed 1 base from V and 2 bases from J, with 10 bases in between. Germline V gene sequence: CDR1 SGHNT, CDR2 YYREEE (reference sequence). CDR3 size: 15 residues. CDR3 coding DNA: TGTGCCAGCAGCTTGACAGGGTCTGCCTACAATGAGCAGTTCTTC. Translation: CASSLTGSAYNEQFF.

This clone was seen only a few times. The V and J genes are TRBV14 and TRBJ2-2; D unclear. V was pared by 1 base and J by 5 bases, with 5 bases between. The CDR3 has 13 residues. Germline V lookup: CDR1 SGHDN, CDR2 FVKESK. CDR3 sequence: CASSQGRTGELFF. The CDR3 region has the DNA TGTGCCAGCAGCCAAGGAAGAACCGGGGAGCTGTTTTTT. Supplemented by reference TRBV14 and TRBJ2-2, the full variable domain reads EAGVTQFPSHSVIEKGQTVTLRCDPISGHDNLYWYRRVMGKEIKFLLHFVKESKQDESGMPNNRFLAERTGGTYSTLKVQPAELEDSGVYFCASSQGRTGELFFGEGSRLTVL.

The chain combines TRBV7-2 with TRBJ2-5, with 8 positions matching TRBD1. Germline-derived CDR1 and CDR2 are SGHTA and FQGNSA. With 2 bases clipped from V and 4 bases from J, the junction kept 3 bases outside the gene matches. The CDR3 has 14 amino acids. This CDR3 reads CASSLSTGGETQYF. In nucleotides, the CDR3 is TGTGCCAGCAGCTTATCAACAGGGGGAGAGACCCAGTACTTC.

This chain uses TRBV19 with TRBJ2-1, with 7 bases lining up with TRBD2. Trimming cost V 10 bases and J 9 bases; bases outside gene matches: 15. The V gene's germline CDR1 is LNHDA and CDR2 SQIVND (reference sequence). This CDR3 is 14 amino acids long. The CDR3 bases are TGTGCCACTCACCACAAAGGACTAGTTGGTGAGCAGTTCTTC. Its translation is CATHHKGLVGEQFF.

The rearrangement uses TRBV4-3 and TRBJ1-2; TRBD1 matches at 7 bases. Germline V gene sequence: CDR1 LGHNA, CDR2 YSLEER. V trimming: 0 bases; J trimming: 4 bases; junction bases outside the gene matches: 5. The CDR3 spans 15 residues. The CDR3 loop reads CASSQESGTVYGYTF. The CDR3 bases are TGCGCCAGCAGCCAAGAATCCGGGACAGTCTATGGCTACACCTTC.